This TCR beta chain emerged from a study of CD8+ T cells in alopecia areata listed by TCRdb under 2018. A note on the overall study: In both human patients and the C3H/HeJ mouse model, the study applied high-throughput TCRbeta sequencing to look at T cell clonal expansion in alopecia areata. RNA was obtained with the PAXgene miRNA kit for fixed scalp, the miRNeasy kit for PBMCs, and the RNeasy kit for mouse skin. Human TCRbeta sequencing covered scalp tissue and sorted CD4+ and CD8+ peripheral blood T cells from patchy and totalis/universalis alopecia areata patients and healthy controls. Scalp clonality was compared across normal scalp (n=4), patchy alopecia areata scalp (n=8), and alopecia totalis/universalis scalp (n=8). TCRbeta CDR3 regions were amplified by immunoSEQ multiplex PCR using 35 Vbeta forward and 13 Jbeta reverse primers.

PBMCs were isolated by density centrifugation and stained for CD3, CD4 and CD8, and CD4+ and CD8+ T cells were sorted on a FACSAria. Scalp biopsies and blood samples were obtained from unaffected controls. Library construction relied on the immunoSEQ multiplex PCR assay. For TCR sequencing, RNA was extracted from every sample and reverse transcribed into cDNA to serve as template. SuperScript III was used to make first-strand cDNA, primed with a 2:1 mix of oligo-dT and random hexamers. A synthetic immune receptor repertoire was used to measure amplification bias, and any remaining bias was corrected computationally. From the authors' description of their analysis: After raw reads were preprocessed to remove errors, the CDR3 was defined following IMGT conventions as running from the conserved cysteine to phenylalanine. Clonality was computed as 1 minus the Shannon entropy, with the entropy normalized by log2 of the number of productive unique TCRs. Whether each scalp clone was CD4 or CD8 was inferred by checking scalp TCRbeta sequences against the CD4 and CD8 repertoires from sorted blood. What TCRdb holds here is the immuneACCESS table cut down to in-frame rearrangements. Part of the clones is not present; checked against another copy, under half of the missing clones reflect an unresolved V gene, and the others are unexplained. The V and J calls and clone size are taken from that table; D and trimming were inferred from the DNA. The sample table contains more than 95,000 clones; only one count was recorded for roughly 68% of them. The ten largest clones represent approximately 2.8% of the sample.

The germline V gene encodes CDR1 SQVTM and CDR2 ANQGSEA. The CDR3 contains 13 residues, cysteine and phenylalanine counted. The only DNA kept is the CDR3, 39 bases in frame from the first base. V is clipped by 6 bases and J by 0 bases, and the sequence between their germline boundaries is 6 bases long. Study-level results and caveats: TCR sequences shared between patients were less clear than in mice, possibly partly because of HLA diversity in the patient population. Resident alphabeta T cells in normal human skin are also sequenced, complicating scalp TCR repertoire analysis, unlike mouse skin dominated by gammadelta T cells. Compared with normal scalp, lesional scalp had higher clonality and more expanded CD8+ clones, particularly in alopecia totalis/universalis, a pattern that suggests antigenic drive.

Turning to this clone: No cognate antigen has been identified for it. Base-call qualities are not available, and no considerably larger clone is one nucleotide away.

This clonotype was sampled from a human donor in good health. Rearrangement joined TRBV29-1 to TRBJ2-6; the D gene could be TRBD1 or TRBD2, each one agreeing over 5 bases. The sequencing sample was made of CD4+ T cells sorted from blood. CDR3 protein: CSVGTSGANVLTF. The nucleotide sequence is TGCAGCGTGGGGACCTCTGGGGCCAACGTCCTGACTTTC.